This T cell receptor beta chain appears in the sequencing data of a study of CD8 T cells in Susac syndrome. About the research overall: When their blood was taken, the Susac syndrome patients had either not yet had any therapy, were taking corticosteroids, or were taking intravenous immunoglobulin alone.

Germline V lookup: CDR1 MRHNA, CDR2 SNTAGT. The CDR3 sequence is 13 residues long. With random hexamers, reverse transcription was performed on about 0.5 to 1 ug of RNA. It was immunoSEQ multiplex PCR that amplified TCR beta CDR3 across 54 Vbeta and 13 Jbeta. TCRdb ran MiXCR on the immunoSEQ multiplex PCR reads and lists one entry per CDR3 protein. The repertoire holds under 150,000 distinct CDR3 sequences, just under 95% seen once, with 0.13% to 0.15% in the top ten. CD8+ and CD4+ T cells taken from blood had their TCR beta sequenced. Sequenced input: CD4+ T cells from PBMCs. The rearrangement links TRBV6-4 to TRBJ2-5; no reliable D call. The DNA end lines up better with TRBJ2-1; the J call may be wrong. This TCR derives from a human donor with Susac syndrome. The CDR3 DNA reads TGTGCCAGCAGTGACTCGGACCAAGGAAAACAGTTCTTC. It is translated as CASSDSDQGKQFF.